One and the same sample provided the 9 T cell receptor beta chains below, sequenced in a study of neurological immune-mediated disorders. MiXCR, run by TCRdb on the 5' RACE reads, gives a single entry per CDR3 protein. The sample shows some 120,000 distinct CDR3 sequences, about 3.2% of them seen only once. Sequences were obtained from PBMCs. The receptor source for this set is a woman in her thirties with multiple sclerosis.

This clonotype appeared many times. The V call is TRBV5-1, the J call TRBJ1-1; D is perhaps TRBD1 (6 bases). The CDR3 is 16 residues long. The V end was cut by 0 bases, the J end by 1 base, with 13 bases between. In germline, CDR1 is SGHRS, CDR2 YFSETQ. As DNA, the CDR3 is TGCGCCAGCAGCTTGGAAGCGGGGGCATGGAACACTGAAGCTTTCTTT. Translating gives CASSLEAGAWNTEAFF.

This clonotype came up many times. The chain recombines TRBV5-5 with TRBJ1-2, with a possible D match to TRBD1 (5 bases). V was cut by 4 bases and J by 4 bases, with 14 bases left in between. Germline V gene data show CDR1 as SGHKS and CDR2 as YYEKEE (reference sequence). This CDR3 is 14 amino acids long. The CDR3 DNA reads TGTGCCAGCAGCGTAACAGGTGACATCTATGGCTACACCTTC. The encoded protein is CASSVTGDIYGYTF.

This clonotype was counted at least ten times. V gene TRBV12-3 or TRBV12-4 combines with J gene TRBJ1-1; D gene uncertain. The CDR3 has 13 residues. Between the trimmed V and J ends, which lost 6 bases and 1 base, there was a span of 9 bases. The CDR3, as DNA: TGTGCCAGCAGCTCTCAACAGAACACTGAAGCTTTCTTT. Its protein product is CASSSQQNTEAFF.

This clonotype has ten or more counts. The genes are TRBV4-3 and TRBJ1-5; no firm D call. This CDR3 contains 15 residues. Germline V CDR1 and CDR2: LGHNA, YSLEER. V lost 0 bases, J lost 7 bases, and 13 bases lay in between. CDR3: CASSQDYEGGQPQHF. CDR3 nucleotide sequence: TGCGCCAGCAGCCAAGACTACGAGGGCGGCCAGCCCCAGCATTTT.

Many counts were recorded for this clonotype. The rearrangement joins TRBV20-1 to TRBJ2-1, with 10 bases that match TRBD2. The CDR3 extends over 15 amino acids. After removal of 5 bases from V and 9 bases from J, the junction contained 13 bases not matched to a gene. Looked up from germline, CDR1 is DFQATT and CDR2 is SNEGSKA (reference sequence). The DNA of the CDR3 is TGCAGTGCTGGAGCTAGCGGGAGTTGGTTTAGTGAGCAGTTCTTC. Its translation is CSAGASGSWFSEQFF.

The table lists this clonotype with a few counts. This chain joins TRBV20-1 and TRBJ2-6; possible D gene TRBD1, 6 bases. The CDR3 totals 15 residues. The V end was cut by 3 bases, the J end by 0 bases, with 9 bases between. The V gene's germline CDR1 is DFQATT and CDR2 SNEGSKA (reference sequence). CDR3 region: CSARDRRSGANVLTF. The CDR3 DNA follows: TGCAGTGCTAGGGACAGACGCTCTGGGGCCAACGTCCTGACTTTC.

In this sample, this clonotype turned up many times. The chain recombines TRBV7-2 with TRBJ2-7; no reliable D call. Deletions cut 1 base from V and 5 bases from J, with 6 bases between. Germline V gene sequence: CDR1 SGHTA, CDR2 FQGNSA. The CDR3 loop spans 12 amino acids. The CDR3 region is CASSLGGHEQYF. The CDR3, as DNA: TGTGCCAGCAGCTTAGGCGGCCACGAGCAGTACTTC.

This clonotype was seen many times. J is TRBJ2-3 and V is TRBV13; 9 bases align to TRBD2. Trimming took 0 bases from V and 2 from J; bases not matched to a gene: 3. Germline values: CDR1 PRHDT, CDR2 FYEKMQ (reference sequence). The CDR3 is 16 residues long. CDR3 protein: CASSLGLAGTTDTQYF. The CDR3 coding sequence is TGTGCCAGCAGCTTAGGACTAGCGGGCACCACAGATACGCAGTATTTT. The full variable domain, with the rest looked up from reference TRBV13 and TRBJ2-3, is AAGVIQSPRHLIKEKRETATLKCYPIPRHDTVYWYQQGPGQDPQFLISFYEKMQSDKGSIPDRFSAQQFSDYHSELNMSSLELGDSALYFCASSLGLAGTTDTQYFGPGTRLTVL.

Many counts were recorded for this clonotype. The chain combines TRBV20-1 with TRBJ2-5; 7 nucleotides align to TRBD2. The length of the CDR3 is 13 residues. Germline V gene lookup returns CDR1 DFQATT and CDR2 SNEGSKA (reference sequence). V shed 7 bases, J shed 2 bases, and the junction held 7 bases outside the gene matches. The CDR3 DNA follows: TGCAGTGGACTAGCTGAAACACAAGAGACCCAGTACTTC. It translates to CSGLAETQETQYF.